Sequencing of this T cell receptor beta chain was carried out in a study of T cells in Graves' hyperthyroidism and ophthalmopathy (dated by TCRdb to the late 2010s). Background for the entire study: Peripheral blood was sampled at the time of initial diagnosis, prior to any treatment. A discovery cohort of about 100 patients, fewer than 50 with Graves' ophthalmopathy and approximately 60 with stable Graves' hyperthyroidism, was used to find distinguishing TCR V-J signatures. Prospective prediction of ophthalmopathy was tested in an independent validation cohort of about 19 hyperthyroidism patients and 17 patients who later progressed to ophthalmopathy. For training and testing, the approximately 92 patients in the discovery cohort were randomly divided in a 7:3 ratio. Thyroid tissue and blood T-cell repertoires from roughly six Graves' hyperthyroidism patients were also compared in the study. After blood sampling, hyperthyroidism patients were treated with methimazole at a starting dose of 30 mg daily, and ophthalmopathy patients were treated with high-dose intravenous methylprednisolone. According to the paper, TCR Vbeta CDR3 sequencing was carried out on over 130 peripheral blood samples, which came from 40 to 45 ophthalmopathy, around 74 hyperthyroidism and some 17 progressor patients.

V is shortened by 2 bases, J by 3 bases, and the region joining them spans 10 bases. CDR1 MNHEY and CDR2 SVGAGI were looked up in the germline V gene. The CDR3 covers 15 residues, taking in both the cysteine and the phenylalanine. CDR3 DNA is the only sequence kept; it has 45 bases, read in frame from the first base. This clonotype has only a few counts. Its antigen is not yet known. Base quality data are lacking; no much larger clone is found one base away. The paper's findings and limits, for the study overall: Most expanded thyroid clonotypes (frequency above 0.001) were also detected in blood, suggesting blood repertoires may reflect thyroid immune responses. In validation, the model predicted progression to ophthalmopathy a median of about 6 months before onset, with about 70% sensitivity and almost 75% specificity. No statistical method was used to set the sample size in advance, and investigators knew the group allocation. A model built on a 13 V-J signature distinguished ophthalmopathy from stable hyperthyroidism, reaching about 88% sensitivity and about 81% specificity in cross-validation and 80%/75% in testing.

Amplification of TCR beta CDR3 regions was carried out from RNA transcripts. For the first round of RT-PCR on the TCR CDR3, the HTBI primer set was used together with the Qiagen OneStep RT-PCR kit. A second multiplex PCR round built the libraries, followed by size selection and purification. Libraries were sequenced paired-end with 100 bp reads on an Illumina HiSeq2000. The published analysis was carried out like this. SOAPnuke was used to process the raw data, removing reads that contained adapters or uncalled bases, had a mean Phred below 15, or lacked an exact match to the constant primer or identifier. High-quality paired reads were merged with COPE v1.2.5, and unique nucleotide sequences were defined as clonotypes. MiTCR v1.1 was used to align clonotypes to the IMGT TRBV, TRBD and TRBJ reference segments. Analysis was restricted to V-J combinations with a frequency above 0.0001, which covered approximately 99% of repertoires. A TCS score was defined as the ratio of F50 (clonal expansion) to E x V (chaos), with BLOSUM62-based TCRdist applied between CDR3 peptides within each V-J. Welch's t-statistics and random forest reduced approximately 520 V-J features to 13, which were used in a naive Bayes classifier (R e1071). TCRdb reran the public reads through fastp at Q25 and MiXCR, keeping productive beta chains. All rows with the same CDR3 protein become a single entry with the most common DNA and genes. Here the V and J calls rest on TCRdb's processing, not on the authors' analysis. Here the sample has some 740,000 distinct CDR3 sequences; 12% to 15% occur a single time. Clones ranked in the top ten supply roughly a tenth of the sample.

Graves' hyperthyroidism was defined as stable when no progression to ophthalmopathy occurred over 18 months of follow-up. The hyperthyroidism patients were between 18 and 65 years old and newly diagnosed, with a disease duration of less than 2 months. Patients with uncontrolled infections, other autoimmune diseases, pregnancy or lactation were excluded. Diagnoses were based on clinical symptoms, serum thyroxine and TRAb, thyroid ultrasound and orbital computed tomography. PBMCs were isolated from roughly 10 ml of fresh peripheral blood by Ficoll-Paque density gradient centrifugation. Total RNA was extracted using Trizol reagent, and RNA quality was assessed on an Agilent 2100 Bioanalyzer.

The rearranged chain carries TRBV6-5 and TRBJ2-2; the D region may be TRBD1 or TRBD2, each matching 6 bases equally. This sequence was found in a woman between 18 and 29 years old with Graves' hyperthyroidism. The sequenced sample was blood. The CDR3 region reads CASSYRGPDTGELFF. The nucleotides read TGTGCCAGCAGTTACCGGGGGCCCGACACCGGGGAGCTGTTTTTT.